Below, 18 T cell receptor beta chains from the same sample are listed, as sequenced in a study of OX40 agonist ivuxolimab in advanced cancers. The library was prepared using the immunoSEQ multiplex PCR assay. The source is immuneACCESS, and TCRdb retained only in-frame sequences with V and J called. Part of the clones is not carried over; for the studies checked, unresolved V genes explain less than half of this, and the remainder is unexplained. This sample gives about 80,000 clones in total; around 90% of them show up just once. 1.5% to 2% of the sample is in the top ten clones. The input for sequencing was CD4+ or CD8+ T cells sorted from blood, taken in a trial of the OX40 agonist ivuxolimab. All receptors come from an adult with an advanced solid tumor such as melanoma, head and neck, liver or kidney cancer.

This clone was recorded only once. The chain employs TRBV11-2 and TRBJ2-1; D is unclear. This CDR3 region has 12 residues. Trimming shortened V by 1 base and J by 10 bases, and 8 bases separated the two germline ends. Looked up from germline, CDR1 is SGHAT and CDR2 is FQNNGV. The CDR3 here is CASSLVGREQFF. CDR3 DNA sequence: TGTGCCAGCAGCTTAGTTGGCCGAGAGCAGTTCTTC. The full variable domain, completed using reference TRBV11-2 and TRBJ2-1, is EAGVAQSPRYKIIEKRQSVAFWCNPISGHATLYWYQQILGQGPKLLIQFQNNGVVDDSQLPKDRFSAERLKGVDSTLKIQPAKLEDSAVYLCASSLVGREQFFGPGTRLTVL.

The J gene is TRBJ2-3, the V gene TRBV11-3; 15 nucleotides align to TRBD2. In germline, CDR1 is SGHNT, CDR2 YENEEA. The CDR3 totals 16 residues. The ends lost 5 bases at V and 4 bases at J; junction bases unmatched: 4. CDR3: CASSPGLAGGADTQYF. In DNA, the CDR3 is TGTGCCAGCAGCCCTGGACTAGCGGGGGGGGCAGATACGCAGTATTTT.

The chain joins TRBV27 to TRBJ2-3; TRBD2 is a possible D gene (6 bases). The length of the CDR3 is 16 residues. Germline V gene lookup returns CDR1 MNHEY and CDR2 SMNVEV (reference sequence). Trimming shortened V by 4 bases and J by 3 bases, and 17 bases separated the two germline ends. CDR3 nucleotides: TGTGCCAGCAGTTGGGGACTCTCCCAGGGTACAGATACGCAGTATTTT. As protein: CASSWGLSQGTDTQYF.

This clone was seen just once. The rearrangement uses TRBV28 and TRBJ1-5; possible D gene TRBD1, 5 bases. Deletions cut 8 bases from V and 2 bases from J, with 10 bases between. Germline assignment: CDR1 MDHEN and CDR2 SYDVKM. The CDR3 totals 13 residues. The CDR3 bases are TGTGCCAGCGTAACGACAGGCAATCAGCCCCAGCATTTT. It codes for CASVTTGNQPQHF.

The chain combines TRBV13 with TRBJ2-1; TRBD2 might be the D (7 bases). V lost 3 bases and J 7 bases, leaving 16 bases between the germline ends. The germline V gene encodes CDR1 PRHDT and CDR2 FYEKMQ (reference sequence). The CDR3 totals 15 residues. CDR3: CASSLGGGLGNEQFF. The CDR3 DNA follows: TGTGCCAGCAGCTTGGGCGGGGGCTTGGGGAATGAGCAGTTCTTC.

The chain combines TRBV7-2 with TRBJ2-7; TRBD2 aligns across 12 bases. This CDR3 comprises 15 residues. The germline V gene encodes CDR1 SGHTA and CDR2 FQGNSA. V lost 8 bases and J lost 0; bases outside the gene matches: 5. The CDR3 DNA follows: TGTGCCAGCCGCCGGACTAGCGGGAACTCCTACGAGCAGTACTTC. This translates into CASRRTSGNSYEQYF.

The V gene is TRBV4-1, the J gene TRBJ2-2; 10 bases fit TRBD1. There are 16 residues in the CDR3. V shed 3 bases, J shed 3 bases, and the junction held 4 bases outside the gene matches. CDR1 MGHRA and CDR2 YSYEKL come from the germline V gene. For the CDR3, the DNA is TGCGCCAGCAGCCAGGGACAGGGGTGGGACACCGGGGAGCTGTTTTTT. This sequence encodes CASSQGQGWDTGELFF.

The chain links TRBV28 to TRBJ1-5; weak D call: TRBD1 (5 bases). Trimming pared 6 bases from V and 1 base from J, leaving 25 bases between. CDR1 is MDHEN, CDR2 SYDVKM, per germline. The CDR3 loop spans 19 amino acids. The CDR3 loop is CASSLAPWGRENSNQPQHF. The CDR3 region has the DNA TGTGCCAGCAGCTTGGCGCCTTGGGGGAGAGAGAACAGCAATCAGCCCCAGCATTTT.

The chain is built from TRBV10-3 and TRBJ1-5, with 7 positions matching TRBD1. Germline CDR1 ENHRY, CDR2 SYGVKD. The CDR3 runs 14 residues. V lost 10 bases and J lost 4; bases outside the gene matches: 10. The CDR3 sequence is CATRADRRNQPQHF. The CDR3, as DNA: TGTGCCACCCGAGCGGACAGGCGAAATCAGCCCCAGCATTTT.

This clone was seen a single time. The chain couples TRBV19 to TRBJ2-7; 9 positions match TRBD1. This CDR3 spans 14 amino acids. V shed 6 bases and J 2 bases; nucleotides not matched to a gene: 5. Germline CDR1 LNHDA, CDR2 SQIVND (reference sequence). The CDR3 sequence: CASRQTGGTYEQYF. CDR3 bases: TGTGCCAGTAGGCAGACAGGGGGAACCTACGAGCAGTACTTC.

Only a few counts were recorded for this clone. The V and J genes are TRBV19 and TRBJ2-2; D might be TRBD2 (6 bases). V lost 4 bases and J lost 5, with 14 bases in between. From germline, CDR1 is LNHDA and CDR2 SQIVND (reference sequence). This CDR3 region has 15 residues. Here the CDR3 reads CASSTLFRGTGELFF. CDR3 sequence (DNA): TGTGCCAGTAGTACCCTTTTTCGGGGGACCGGGGAGCTGTTTTTT.

This clone was seen a few times. The chain uses TRBV7-9 and TRBJ2-7; tentative D call: TRBD1 (5 bases). Trimming took off 2 bases at V and 4 bases at J, with 12 bases between the two ends. The length of the CDR3 is 14 residues. CDR1 SEHNR and CDR2 FQNEAQ come from the germline V gene (reference sequence). DNA of the CDR3: TGTGCCAGCAGCTTATCCATGGGGCTGTACGAGCAGTACTTC. This gives the protein CASSLSMGLYEQYF.

The V call is TRBV29-1, the J call TRBJ2-3, with 13 bases matching TRBD2. The junction had 9 bases not matched to a gene; V was cut back by 7 bases and J by 2 bases. The CDR3 consists of 16 residues. Germline CDR1 SQVTM, CDR2 ANQGSEA. The CDR3 nucleotides read TGCAGCGCAGCCCCGACTAGCGGGGGGCCCACAGATACGCAGTATTTT. This gives the protein CSAAPTSGGPTDTQYF.

The chain combines TRBV5-5 with TRBJ2-7; D is perhaps TRBD2 (6 bases). Germline CDR1 is SGHKS and CDR2 is YYEKEE (reference sequence). V was pared by 2 bases and J by 5 bases, with 14 bases between. The CDR3 totals 14 residues. CDR3 in DNA: TGTGCCAGCAGCTTTACCGGGAGTATCCACGAGCAGTACTTC. Its translation: CASSFTGSIHEQYF.

J is TRBJ1-5 and V is TRBV7-2; D perhaps matches TRBD1 (5 bases). Per the germline V gene, CDR1 is SGHTA and CDR2 is FQGNSA. The CDR3 contains 14 residues. V lost 4 bases, J lost 7 bases, and 14 bases lay in between. The chain's CDR3 is CASSSGQSGQPQHF. DNA for the CDR3: TGTGCCAGCAGCTCTGGACAATCAGGACAGCCCCAGCATTTT.

This clone was recorded only once. The chain employs TRBV6-6 and TRBJ1-6; 8 nucleotides align to TRBD1. CDR3 length equals 15 residues. CDR1 and CDR2 from the germline V gene are MNHNY and SVGAGI (reference sequence). V trimming: 6 bases; J trimming: 9 bases; junction bases outside the gene matches: 10. For the CDR3, the DNA is TGTGCCAGCAGCGACCGACAGGGGCCAGGTTCACCCCTCCACTTT. This codes for CASSDRQGPGSPLHF.

The V gene is TRBV28, the J gene TRBJ2-2; 10 positions agree with TRBD1. Per the germline V gene, CDR1 is MDHEN and CDR2 is SYDVKM. The CDR3 sequence is 14 residues long. J lost 8 bases, V lost 6 bases, and 6 bases had no gene match. This CDR3 reads CASRQWTGGGELFF. DNA for the CDR3: TGTGCCAGCAGGCAATGGACAGGGGGAGGGGAGCTGTTTTTT.

The chain joins TRBV6-5 to TRBJ1-5, with a tentative D call TRBD1 (5 bases). Germline loops: CDR1 MNHEY, CDR2 SVGAGI. V was pared by 5 bases and J by 5 bases, with 10 bases between. The CDR3 has 13 residues. DNA for the CDR3: TGTGCCAGCAGTAAACGGGGGGATCAGCCCCAGCATTTT. Residues: CASSKRGDQPQHF.